This T cell receptor (beta chain) was retrieved from a study of beta chain features in type 1 diabetes. Sequenced material consisted of expressed TCRB transcripts (all of the isolated RNA was reverse transcribed). This table comes from immunoSEQ multiplex PCR, and its TCRdb copy is limited to in-frame clones, with some not included. The sample has about 24,000 clones; approximately 74% are singletons. As for this clone: The antigen remains unidentified.

Study findings and constraints: Whether HLA type influences TCRB rearrangement remained unresolved here.

The CDR3 runs 18 residues. V was trimmed by 1 base and J by 2 bases, leaving 20 bases between them. In germline, CDR1 is SGHTA, CDR2 FQGNSA. The TCR sequence derives from a middle-aged woman in good health. This chain connects TRBV7-2 to TRBJ1-2; D possibly corresponds to TRBD1 (6 bases). Sequenced sample: Tregs from blood. The CDR3 DNA is TGTGCCAGCAGCTTAGGGATCAGACAGGCAGTTCTAAACTATGGCTACACCTTC. Its protein is CASSLGIRQAVLNYGYTF.